What follows is one T cell receptor beta chain and its context. No antigen is known for it. This sample is drawn from a study of beta chain features in type 1 diabetes. Germline CDR1 SEHNR, CDR2 FQNEAQ (reference sequence). This CDR3 region has 16 residues. V was clipped by 1 base and J by 2 bases, with 13 bases between them. General observations from the study: The influence of HLA type on TCRB rearrangement stayed undetermined. Patients with type 1 diabetes showed fewer VDJ junction insertions and more deletions. All four CD4+ subsets of Type 1 diabetes patients contained TCRB CDR3s that were moderately but significantly shorter.

Since all of the isolated RNA was reverse transcribed, expressed TCRB transcripts were what got sequenced. Measured with immunoSEQ multiplex PCR; TCRdb has only the in-frame clones, and not every one. The profile shows 640,000 or so clones, about 14% of them singletons. The sequenced material came from naive CD4+ T cells from blood. This TCR came from a young man with type 1 diabetes. This chain links TRBV7-9 with TRBJ2-3; D is uncertain. The CDR3 loop is CASSLDSPRPTDTQYF. CDR3 DNA sequence: TGTGCCAGCAGCTTAGATTCGCCGCGGCCCACAGATACGCAGTATTTT.